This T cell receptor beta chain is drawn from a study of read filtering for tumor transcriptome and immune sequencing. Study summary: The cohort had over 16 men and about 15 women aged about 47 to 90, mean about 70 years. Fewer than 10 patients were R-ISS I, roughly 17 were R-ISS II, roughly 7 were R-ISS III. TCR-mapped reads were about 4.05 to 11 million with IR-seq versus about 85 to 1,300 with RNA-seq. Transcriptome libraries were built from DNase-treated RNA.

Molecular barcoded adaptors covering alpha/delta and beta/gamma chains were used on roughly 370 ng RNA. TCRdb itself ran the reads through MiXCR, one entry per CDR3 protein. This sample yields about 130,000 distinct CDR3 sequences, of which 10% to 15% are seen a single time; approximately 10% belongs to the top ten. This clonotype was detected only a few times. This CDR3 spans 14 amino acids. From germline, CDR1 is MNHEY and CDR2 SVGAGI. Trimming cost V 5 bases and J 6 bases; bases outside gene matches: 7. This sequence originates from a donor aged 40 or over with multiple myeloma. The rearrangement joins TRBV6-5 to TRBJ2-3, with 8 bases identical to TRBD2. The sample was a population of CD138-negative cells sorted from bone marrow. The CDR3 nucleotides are TGTGCCAGCAGTCACGGGGGGGCAAAGGATACGCAGTATTTT. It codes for CASSHGGAKDTQYF.